These T cell receptor beta chains were read from a single sample in a study of technical replicates of blood from several donors. Sequenced by immunoSEQ multiplex PCR; TCRdb stores in-frame clones only, minus some. The repertoire holds about 100,000 clones, with around 95% as singletons. The sample was T cells isolated from PBMCs. All receptors derive from a human donor in good health. CDR3s include the opening cysteine and the closing phenylalanine or tryptophan. The order of the fields is D gene, V gene, clone size, J gene, CDR3 DNA, CDR3 protein. D genes are given only for firm matches. The size entry is marked missing in some rows and otherwise reads once, few, many or a size class.

D gene: TRBD1
V gene: TRBV15
clone size: .
J gene: TRBJ1-5
CDR3 DNA: TGTGCCACTAAGGGACAGAGCAATCAGCCCCAGCATTTT
CDR3 protein: CATKGQSNQPQHF

D gene: TRBD1
V gene: TRBV7-8
clone size: .
J gene: TRBJ1-5
CDR3 DNA: TGTGCCAGCAGCTTAGGGCGGGACAGGGTTTGGGGTTCGAGCAATCAGCCCCAGCATTTT
CDR3 protein: CASSLGRDRVWGSSNQPQHF

D gene: .
V gene: TRBV19
clone size: .
J gene: TRBJ1-1
CDR3 DNA: TGTGCCAGTAGTCTTAGGGGGGGAACTGAAGCTTTCTTT
CDR3 protein: CASSLRGGTEAFF

D gene: .
V gene: TRBV6-5
clone size: once
J gene: TRBJ1-2
CDR3 DNA: TGTGCCAGCAGAAAAGACAGGAACTATGGCTACACCTTC
CDR3 protein: CASRKDRNYGYTF

D gene: .
V gene: TRBV5-8
clone size: .
J gene: TRBJ1-1
CDR3 DNA: TGTGCCAGCAACCGACAGCCGAACACTGAAGCTTTCTTT
CDR3 protein: CASNRQPNTEAFF

D gene: TRBD1
V gene: TRBV2
clone size: .
J gene: TRBJ2-7
CDR3 DNA: TGTGCCAGCAGTGAAGAAATCAGGGCAGGGGGCAACCACGAGCAGTACTTC
CDR3 protein: CASSEEIRAGGNHEQYF

D gene: TRBD2
V gene: TRBV5-4
clone size: .
J gene: TRBJ2-7
CDR3 DNA: TGTGCCAGCAGCTTCCTAGCGGGAGGACTGATCTACGAGCAGTACTTC
CDR3 protein: CASSFLAGGLIYEQYF

D gene: .
V gene: TRBV5-6
clone size: once
J gene: TRBJ2-3
CDR3 DNA: TGTGCCAGCGCTACCGTCGCAGGGAAAACAGATACGCAGTATTTT
CDR3 protein: CASATVAGKTDTQYF

D gene: .
V gene: TRBV7-9
clone size: .
J gene: TRBJ2-1
CDR3 DNA: TGTGCCAGCAGCCACGGGTCGGGAGCCCACAATGAGCAGTTCTTC
CDR3 protein: CASSHGSGAHNEQFF

D gene: TRBD2
V gene: TRBV7-8
clone size: .
J gene: TRBJ2-7
CDR3 DNA: TGTGCCAGCAGCTTAGCGCCTTATCACGGGGGGATGGGCGAGCAGTACTTC
CDR3 protein: CASSLAPYHGGMGEQYF

D gene: .
V gene: TRBV19
clone size: few
J gene: TRBJ2-3
CDR3 DNA: TGTGCCAGTAGTGTAAACAGGGGCACAGATACGCAGTATTTT
CDR3 protein: CASSVNRGTDTQYF

D gene: .
V gene: TRBV14
clone size: .
J gene: TRBJ2-1
CDR3 DNA: TGTGCCAGCAGCCACCGGCGGAGGGGCAATGAGCAGTTCTTC
CDR3 protein: CASSHRRRGNEQFF

D gene: .
V gene: TRBV19
clone size: .
J gene: TRBJ2-7
CDR3 DNA: TGTGCCAGTAGTGAGCTACGATACGAGCAGTACTTC
CDR3 protein: CASSELRYEQYF

D gene: .
V gene: TRBV11-2
clone size: .
J gene: TRBJ1-4
CDR3 DNA: TGTGCCAGCAGCTTAGGAGGAGCTAATGAAAAACTGTTTTTT
CDR3 protein: CASSLGGANEKLFF

D gene: .
V gene: TRBV28
clone size: .
J gene: TRBJ1-5
CDR3 DNA: TGTGCCAGCAGTTTATACAGGAAAAGAGAGTCGCCCCAGCATTTT
CDR3 protein: CASSLYRKRESPQHF

D gene: .
V gene: TRBV5-1
clone size: .
J gene: TRBJ1-5
CDR3 DNA: TGCGCCAGCAGCTTGGGAGGTTATAGCAATCAGCCCCAGCATTTT
CDR3 protein: CASSLGGYSNQPQHF

D gene: TRBD1
V gene: TRBV30
clone size: .
J gene: TRBJ1-1
CDR3 DNA: TGTGCTAAAGCCGGGACAGGCGTAACTGAAGCTTTCTTT
CDR3 protein: CAKAGTGVTEAFF

D gene: TRBD1
V gene: TRBV5-4
clone size: .
J gene: TRBJ1-3
CDR3 DNA: TGTGCCAGCAGCTGGGGACAGTCTGGAAACACCATATATTTT
CDR3 protein: CASSWGQSGNTIYF

D gene: TRBD1
V gene: TRBV6-1
clone size: .
J gene: TRBJ1-5
CDR3 DNA: TGTGCCACCACTGGACAGGGGAGTCAGCCCCAGCATTTT
CDR3 protein: CATTGQGSQPQHF

D gene: TRBD2
V gene: TRBV5-1
clone size: .
J gene: TRBJ2-1
CDR3 DNA: TGCGCCAGCAGCTTGTTGGGGACTACCTCCTACAATGAGCAGTTCTTC
CDR3 protein: CASSLLGTTSYNEQFF

D gene: .
V gene: TRBV5-4
clone size: few
J gene: TRBJ1-1
CDR3 DNA: TGTGCCAGCAGCCCTCCGCGGGGGGCAGATACTGAAGCTTTCTTT
CDR3 protein: CASSPPRGADTEAFF

D gene: TRBD1
V gene: TRBV4-2
clone size: .
J gene: TRBJ2-2
CDR3 DNA: TGTGCCAGCAGCCACCTGGACAGGGGGCCCGGGGAGCTGTTTTTT
CDR3 protein: CASSHLDRGPGELFF

D gene: TRBD1
V gene: TRBV18
clone size: .
J gene: TRBJ2-7
CDR3 DNA: TGTGCCAGCTCCCCCGGGACAGGGGGCGGTTCGGGCTACGAGCAGTACTTC
CDR3 protein: CASSPGTGGGSGYEQYF

D gene: TRBD1
V gene: TRBV4-1
clone size: .
J gene: TRBJ2-6
CDR3 DNA: TGCGCCAGCAGCCAGAGGACAGGAGATTCAACGGGGGCCAACGTCCTGACTTTC
CDR3 protein: CASSQRTGDSTGANVLTF

D gene: TRBD1
V gene: TRBV13
clone size: .
J gene: TRBJ1-2
CDR3 DNA: TGTGCCACCCCCGGGACAGGGACTTCTAACTATGGCTACACCTTC
CDR3 protein: CATPGTGTSNYGYTF

D gene: .
V gene: TRBV7-2
clone size: .
J gene: TRBJ1-5
CDR3 DNA: TGTGCCAGCAGCTTTAACTCAGGGTCCGATCAGCCCCAGCATTTT
CDR3 protein: CASSFNSGSDQPQHF

D gene: TRBD1
V gene: TRBV7-8
clone size: .
J gene: TRBJ1-2
CDR3 DNA: TGTGCCAGCAGCTTCGAAGGGACAGGGGGTTCTGGCTACACCTTC
CDR3 protein: CASSFEGTGGSGYTF

D gene: TRBD1
V gene: TRBV5-6
clone size: .
J gene: TRBJ2-1
CDR3 DNA: TGTGCCAGCAGCCCAAGGACAGGGTGGGTCAGTGAGCAGTTCTTC
CDR3 protein: CASSPRTGWVSEQFF

D gene: .
V gene: TRBV5-1
clone size: .
J gene: TRBJ2-7
CDR3 DNA: TGCGCCAGCAGCTTGACAGGGTTCCCTCTGTCCTCCTTCTCCTACGAGCAGTACTTC
CDR3 protein: CASSLTGFPLSSFSYEQYF

D gene: .
V gene: TRBV10-3
clone size: few
J gene: TRBJ1-1
CDR3 DNA: TGTGCCATCAGTGGGGAGGGTTGGACTGAAGCTTTCTTT
CDR3 protein: CAISGEGWTEAFF

D gene: TRBD1
V gene: TRBV29-1
clone size: .
J gene: TRBJ1-2
CDR3 DNA: TGCAGCGGCGGCCGGGACAGGGGGCATGGCTATGGCTACACCTTC
CDR3 protein: CSGGRDRGHGYGYTF

D gene: TRBD1
V gene: TRBV10-3
clone size: .
J gene: TRBJ1-4
CDR3 DNA: TGTGCCATCAGCCAAGCGGGACAGGGTGAAAAACTGTTTTTT
CDR3 protein: CAISQAGQGEKLFF

D gene: TRBD1
V gene: TRBV19
clone size: .
J gene: TRBJ2-7
CDR3 DNA: TGTGCCAGTAGTATTGGGACAGGGGGCTACGAGCAGTACTTC
CDR3 protein: CASSIGTGGYEQYF

D gene: TRBD2
V gene: TRBV7-3
clone size: .
J gene: TRBJ2-1
CDR3 DNA: TGTGCCAGCAGCTTATGGCGGGGGGGCCGCAATGAGCAGTTCTTC
CDR3 protein: CASSLWRGGRNEQFF